The rows below give T cell receptor beta chains drawn from one sample of a study of blood T cell repertoires in COVID-19. Assay: immunoSEQ multiplex PCR; the TCRdb copy retains only in-frame clones and omits some. The top ten hold roughly 0.6% of the sample, which has 150,000 to 200,000 clones, around 89% seen once. Sequenced: peripheral blood. Every receptor here comes from a man aged 50 or older with acute or convalescent COVID-19. Each CDR3 is given without its conserved first and last residue.

TRBV19	15	TRBJ2-3	ASSINLAGFRTDTQY
TRBV6-5	14	TRBJ2-5	ASSYPRQGGVETQY
TRBV9	13	TRBJ1-2	ASSATWTGNYGYT
TRBV7-2	15	TRBJ2-2	ASSRGLAVTNTGELF
TRBV18	11	TRBJ1-2	ASSLTANYGYT
TRBV6-2/TRBV6-3	12	TRBJ2-2	ASSPAGAGGELF
TRBV12-3/TRBV12-4	11	TRBJ1-1	ASSLVANTEAF
TRBV3-1/TRBV3-2	16	TRBJ2-1	ASSQTKGGAGVYNEQF
TRBV28	12	TRBJ1-5	ASSLFPQGKPQH
TRBV11-1	14	TRBJ2-1	ASSLESGGNYNEQF
TRBV7-2	11	TRBJ1-5	ASSLVEGQPQH
TRBV7-6	13	TRBJ2-7	ASSLARGALYEQY
TRBV27	15	TRBJ2-1	ASSLLGTGVSYNEQF
TRBV7-9	12	TRBJ2-7	ASSLADRAYEQY
TRBV5-6	12	TRBJ2-2	ASGQGVNTGELF
TRBV18	12	TRBJ1-6	ASSPRGGNSPLH
TRBV18	11	TRBJ1-1	ASSPQGDTEAF
TRBV24-1	12	TRBJ2-2	ATSEQGGTGELF
TRBV27	12	TRBJ2-1	ASSPWDTYNEQF
TRBV11-2	11	TRBJ1-1	ASSLGGGGEAF
TRBV20-1	9	TRBJ2-1	SAERLYEQF
TRBV28	14	TRBJ1-5	ASSLGAVATNQPQH
TRBV6-2/TRBV6-3	15	TRBJ1-5	ASSTGQGSYSNQPQH
TRBV5-6	15	TRBJ2-5	ASSFGGLAGSRETQY
TRBV28	13	TRBJ1-1	ASSLGQGMNTEAF
TRBV20-1	15	TRBJ2-6	SASSQGYLSGANVLT
TRBV15	13	TRBJ1-6	ATSRVQLGNSPLH